The 29 T cell receptor beta chains presented below share a single source sample, sequenced in a study of T cell responses to AZD1222 COVID-19 vaccine. Sequenced by immunoSEQ multiplex PCR; TCRdb stores in-frame clones only, minus some. Counted here are roughly 87,000 clones, 88% occurring once; the ten biggest clones make up 6.9%. The sequences come from peripheral blood, collected 28 days after the second AZD1222 dose. The origin of the receptors is an adult who received the AZD1222 COVID-19 vaccine.

V gene TRBV6-1 combines with J gene TRBJ2-1, with 8 bases identical to TRBD2. V lost 0 bases to trimming and J lost 3 bases; unmatched junction nucleotides: 1. The CDR3 is made up of 15 amino acids. CDR1 is MNHNS and CDR2 is SASEGT in the germline V gene. The CDR3 DNA is TGTGCCAGCAGTGAAGCAGCGGGAGACTACAATGAGCAGTTCTTC. Translating gives CASSEAAGDYNEQFF.

This rearrangement joins TRBV2 to TRBJ1-1; 9 nucleotides agree with TRBD1. The germline CDR1 and CDR2 sequences are SNHLY and FYNNEI. With 7 bases clipped from V and 1 base from J, the junction kept 4 bases outside the gene matches. This CDR3 spans 14 amino acids. The CDR3 is CASTRDRANTEAFF. As DNA, the CDR3 is TGTGCCAGCACCAGGGACAGGGCGAACACTGAAGCTTTCTTT.

The chain links TRBV5-1 to TRBJ1-1; D remains unclear. The CDR3 is made up of 18 amino acids. V was trimmed by 0 bases and J by 4 bases, leaving 22 bases between them. From germline, CDR1 is SGHRS and CDR2 YFSETQ. The CDR3 DNA reads as TGCGCCAGCAGCTTGGGGCTGGCGGGGAACCGGATAAGCACTGAAGCTTTCTTT. Protein sequence: CASSLGLAGNRISTEAFF.

This clone was observed once. The chain is built from TRBV6-5 and TRBJ1-5, with D perhaps matching TRBD1 (5 bases). CDR3 length equals 14 residues. Germline assignment: CDR1 MNHEY and CDR2 SVGAGI. V lost 6 bases and J 1 base, leaving 10 bases between the germline ends. The CDR3 DNA sequence: TGTGCCAGCAGGGGGGACCGAAGCAATCAGCCCCAGCATTTT. Translated, it gives CASRGDRSNQPQHF.

The chain employs TRBV19 and TRBJ1-2, with TRBD1 matching over 7 bases. The CDR3 totals 13 residues. Trimming removed 6 bases from V and 3 bases from J; junction bases left unmatched: 4. Germline CDR1 reads LNHDA; CDR2 reads SQIVND (reference sequence). The chain's CDR3 is CASRGQLYYGYTF. CDR3 sequence (DNA): TGTGCCAGTAGGGGACAGCTCTACTATGGCTACACCTTC.

This chain joins TRBV2 and TRBJ1-2; 10 bases match TRBD1. From germline, CDR1 is SNHLY and CDR2 FYNNEI. CDR3 length: 13 amino acids. V was pared by 4 bases and J by 7 bases, with 3 bases of the junction left unmatched. The CDR3 DNA is TGTGCCAGCAGTGGACAGGGGGCGACTGGCTACACCTTC. Protein: CASSGQGATGYTF.

J is TRBJ2-1 and V is TRBV4-2, with a possible D match to TRBD2 (5 bases). The germline V and J ends were trimmed by 1 base and 5 bases, with 12 bases remaining between them. This CDR3 region has 15 residues. Germline CDR1 reads LGHNA; CDR2 reads YNFKEQ. The CDR3 sequence is CASSQAKRQHNEQFF. The CDR3 coding sequence is TGTGCCAGCAGCCAAGCCAAGCGGCAGCACAATGAGCAGTTCTTC.

The chain employs TRBV10-3 and TRBJ1-4; weak D call: TRBD1 (5 bases). V was trimmed by 0 bases and J by 3 bases, leaving 8 bases between them. The CDR3 is made up of 15 amino acids. CDR1 is ENHRY and CDR2 is SYGVKD in the germline V gene. The CDR3 here is CAISESGGANEKLFF. The CDR3 DNA reads TGTGCCATCAGTGAGTCAGGAGGGGCTAATGAAAAACTGTTTTTT.

The rearrangement links TRBV11-3 to TRBJ2-1; perhaps D is TRBD1 or TRBD2 (6 bases each). This CDR3 region has 15 residues. The ends were cut back, 1 base at V and 7 bases at J, with 14 bases in the middle. Germline V gene data show CDR1 as SGHNT and CDR2 as YENEEA. The CDR3 region is CASSLGRGRRNEQFF. CDR3 sequence (DNA): TGTGCCAGCAGCTTAGGCCGGGGGCGAAGAAATGAGCAGTTCTTC.

The rearrangement uses TRBV5-1 and TRBJ2-5; D assignment may be TRBD1 or TRBD2 (5 bases each). Per germline, CDR1 SGHRS and CDR2 YFSETQ. The CDR3 runs 15 residues. Trimming took off 4 bases at V and 5 bases at J, with 18 bases between the two ends. DNA for the CDR3: TGCGCCAGCAGCCCGGACGGGACGGCCAGGGAGACCCAGTACTTC. Its protein product is CASSPDGTARETQYF.

The rearrangement uses TRBV19 and TRBJ1-5, with a weak D call TRBD1 (5 bases). Trimming took off 0 bases at V and 0 bases at J, with 12 bases between the two ends. CDR3 size: 17 residues. Germline CDR1 is LNHDA and CDR2 is SQIVND (reference sequence). The CDR3: CASSIERGTHSNQPQHF. The CDR3 DNA sequence: TGTGCCAGTAGTATAGAGCGGGGGACCCATAGCAATCAGCCCCAGCATTTT.

The rearrangement links TRBV7-6 to TRBJ1-1, with D possibly matching TRBD1 (5 bases). Per germline, CDR1 SGHVS and CDR2 FNYEAQ. The CDR3 runs 18 residues. The germline V and J ends were trimmed by 5 bases and 1 base, with 23 bases remaining between them. The CDR3 loop reads CASSQYYSGGGSNTEAFF. DNA for the CDR3: TGTGCCAGCAGCCAGTACTACTCCGGGGGGGGTTCGAACACTGAAGCTTTCTTT.

The gene calls are TRBV7-6 and TRBJ2-5; D possibly corresponds to TRBD1 (7 bases). V lost 0 bases and J 5 bases, leaving 16 bases between the germline ends. Looked up from germline, CDR1 is SGHVS and CDR2 is FNYEAQ. The CDR3 covers 16 residues. The CDR3 coding sequence is TGTGCCAGCAGCTTAGCAGTTGACAGGGCGGGGGAGACCCAGTACTTC. It codes for CASSLAVDRAGETQYF.

The CDR3 sequence: CASSIWAANQPQHF. The CDR3 bases are TGTGCCAGTAGTATCTGGGCGGCCAATCAGCCCCAGCATTTT. The chain is built from TRBV19 and TRBJ1-5; D call uncertain. The V gene's germline CDR1 is LNHDA and CDR2 SQIVND (reference sequence). V lost 3 bases and J 3 bases, leaving 9 bases between the germline ends. The CDR3 contains 14 residues.

This chain joins TRBV27 and TRBJ2-1; weak D call: TRBD1 (6 bases). The germline gives CDR1 MNHEY, CDR2 SMNVEV (reference sequence). The CDR3 has 14 amino acids. The V gene lost 2 bases and the J gene lost 7 bases, with 12 bases spanning the gap. CDR3 protein: CASSLGDRSNEQFF. In DNA, the CDR3 is TGTGCCAGCAGTTTAGGCGACAGGTCGAATGAGCAGTTCTTC.

The chain employs TRBV6-5 and TRBJ1-2, with TRBD1 as a possible D gene (5 bases). The V end lost 4 bases, the J end lost 2 bases, and 11 bases lay between the germline ends. This CDR3 has 14 amino acids. Germline CDR1 is MNHEY and CDR2 is SVGAGI. The CDR3 loop reads CASSSRGVNYGYTF. CDR3 coding DNA: TGTGCCAGCAGTTCACGAGGGGTCAACTATGGCTACACCTTC.

V usage is TRBV29-1 and J usage is TRBJ2-2, with TRBD1 matching 11 bases. The length of the CDR3 is 14 residues. CDR1 and CDR2 from the germline V gene are SQVTM and ANQGSEA. The J segment lost 6 bases and the V segment lost 6 bases, leaving 6 bases of the junction unmatched. CDR3 in amino acids: CSVPDRGRPGELFF. The CDR3 DNA sequence: TGCAGCGTCCCGGACAGGGGGCGTCCCGGGGAGCTGTTTTTT.

This chain links TRBV2 with TRBJ1-5; D is unclear. The CDR3 contains 14 residues. From germline, CDR1 is SNHLY and CDR2 FYNNEI. Trimming took 6 bases from V and 0 from J, leaving 9 bases between them. The CDR3, as DNA: TGTGCCAGCAGCAGACGGAATAGCAATCAGCCCCAGCATTTT. Its protein is CASSRRNSNQPQHF.

V gene TRBV6-5 combines with J gene TRBJ1-1, with D possibly TRBD1 on 6 matching bases. The CDR3 is made up of 13 amino acids. V was trimmed by 6 bases and J by 7 bases, leaving 15 bases between them. Germline lookup yields CDR1 MNHEY and CDR2 SVGAGI. In DNA, the CDR3 is TGTGCCAGCAGCGTCTCCCGGGACATTGAAGCTTTCTTT. Protein product: CASSVSRDIEAFF.

This chain uses TRBV4-3 with TRBJ1-1; a weak D match, TRBD1 (5 bases). The ends were cut back, 0 bases at V and 1 base at J, with 15 bases in the middle. The CDR3 sequence is 17 residues long. CDR1 and CDR2 from the germline V gene are LGHNA and YSLEER. Here the CDR3 DNA reads TGCGCCAGCAGCCAAGAAGGGGCTATTGGCGGGAACACTGAAGCTTTCTTT. Amino acid sequence: CASSQEGAIGGNTEAFF.

This clone was counted only a few times. DNA of the CDR3: TGTGCCAGCACCCCGAGCCGTGGACAGGGATACTACGAGCAGTACTTC. Its translation: CASTPSRGQGYYEQYF. The rearrangement links TRBV21-1 to TRBJ2-7; TRBD1, the table's D call, was not compared with the DNA. TRBV21-1 corresponds to a pseudogene. The CDR3 runs 16 residues.

Written as DNA, the CDR3 is TGTGCCAGCAGTGTCGGCGAGTCCTACGAGCAGTACTTC. Residues: CASSVGESYEQYF. The rearrangement joins TRBV6-4 to TRBJ2-7; no reliable D call. Germline V lookup: CDR1 MRHNA, CDR2 SNTAGT. V was cut by 4 bases and J by 1 base, with 8 bases left in between. The CDR3 contains 13 residues.

CDR3: CASSDSKISYNEQFF. CDR3 nucleotide sequence: TGTGCCAGCAGTGACTCGAAGATTTCCTACAATGAGCAGTTCTTC. The chain has TRBV6-4 and TRBJ2-1; D not certain. The germline CDR1 and CDR2 sequences are MRHNA and SNTAGT. The V end was cut by 0 bases, the J end by 1 base, with 7 bases between. CDR3 length: 15 amino acids.

This clone was recorded only once. The J gene is TRBJ1-4, the V gene TRBV9, with D tentatively TRBD1 (6 bases). Germline V lookup: CDR1 SGDLS, CDR2 YYNGEE. The CDR3 is made up of 17 amino acids. The germline V and J ends were trimmed by 0 bases and 7 bases, with 19 bases remaining between them. In nucleotides, the CDR3 is TGTGCCAGCAGCGTAGGTGGAGGGGGGATGGCAAGTGAAAAACTGTTTTTT. Protein product: CASSVGGGGMASEKLFF.

The chain is built from TRBV10-1 and TRBJ1-1; possibly TRBD1 for D (5 bases). V dropped 9 bases and J dropped 1 base, with 12 bases sitting between them. The CDR3 is made up of 13 amino acids. Germline V gene lookup returns CDR1 WNHNN and CDR2 SYGVQD (reference sequence). CDR3 sequence (DNA): TGCGCCAGGTCAGGGTGGCCGAACACTGAAGCTTTCTTT. Translated, it gives CARSGWPNTEAFF.

This rearrangement joins TRBV5-1 to TRBJ2-1; 12 bases agree with TRBD2. The CDR3 has 16 residues. V dropped 5 bases and J dropped 6; count of bases not matched to a gene: 9. From germline, CDR1 is SGHRS and CDR2 YFSETQ. The chain's CDR3 is CASRSGRGLAGNEQFF. CDR3 nucleotide sequence: TGCGCCAGCAGGTCTGGACGGGGACTAGCGGGCAATGAGCAGTTCTTC.

The CDR3 here is CASSAPLGGNEKLFF. DNA for the CDR3: TGTGCCAGCAGCGCACCCTTAGGAGGGAATGAAAAACTGTTTTTT. The V gene is TRBV9, the J gene TRBJ1-4, with D hard to call. V lost 3 bases and J 5 bases, leaving 14 bases between the germline ends. This CDR3 is 15 amino acids long. Germline CDR1 SGDLS, CDR2 YYNGEE.

The chain couples TRBV19 to TRBJ1-1; 7 bases match TRBD1. The V segment lost 5 bases and the J segment 7 bases; nucleotides outside the gene matches: 10. This CDR3 contains 14 residues. Germline V CDR1 and CDR2: LNHDA, SQIVND (reference sequence). The CDR3 sequence: CASSSIDRVYEAFF. CDR3 coding DNA: TGTGCCAGTAGTTCGATCGACAGGGTCTATGAAGCTTTCTTT.

The rearrangement uses TRBV21-1 and TRBJ1-2. TRBV21-1 is given as a pseudogene. There are 15 residues in the CDR3. The CDR3 loop is CASSKGGGVGYGYTF. In DNA, the CDR3 is TGTGCCAGCAGCAAAGGGGGAGGGGTGGGATATGGCTACACCTTC.